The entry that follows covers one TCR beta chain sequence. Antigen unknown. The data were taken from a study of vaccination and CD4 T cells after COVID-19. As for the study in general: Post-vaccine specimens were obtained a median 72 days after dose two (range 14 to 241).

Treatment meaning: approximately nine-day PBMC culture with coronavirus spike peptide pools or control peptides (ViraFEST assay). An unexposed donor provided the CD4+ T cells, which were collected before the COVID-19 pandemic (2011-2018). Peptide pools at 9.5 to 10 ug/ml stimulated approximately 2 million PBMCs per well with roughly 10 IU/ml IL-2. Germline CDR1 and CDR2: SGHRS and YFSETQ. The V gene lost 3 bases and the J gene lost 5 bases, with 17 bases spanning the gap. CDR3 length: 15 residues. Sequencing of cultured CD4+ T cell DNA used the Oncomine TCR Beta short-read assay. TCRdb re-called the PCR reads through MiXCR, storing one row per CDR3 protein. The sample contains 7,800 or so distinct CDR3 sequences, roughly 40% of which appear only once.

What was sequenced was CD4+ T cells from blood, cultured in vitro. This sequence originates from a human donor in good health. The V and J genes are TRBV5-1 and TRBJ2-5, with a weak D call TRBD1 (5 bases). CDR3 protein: CASSSVTGLRETQYF. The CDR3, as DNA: TGCGCCAGCAGCTCGGTAACAGGTCTTCGGGAGACCCAGTACTTC.